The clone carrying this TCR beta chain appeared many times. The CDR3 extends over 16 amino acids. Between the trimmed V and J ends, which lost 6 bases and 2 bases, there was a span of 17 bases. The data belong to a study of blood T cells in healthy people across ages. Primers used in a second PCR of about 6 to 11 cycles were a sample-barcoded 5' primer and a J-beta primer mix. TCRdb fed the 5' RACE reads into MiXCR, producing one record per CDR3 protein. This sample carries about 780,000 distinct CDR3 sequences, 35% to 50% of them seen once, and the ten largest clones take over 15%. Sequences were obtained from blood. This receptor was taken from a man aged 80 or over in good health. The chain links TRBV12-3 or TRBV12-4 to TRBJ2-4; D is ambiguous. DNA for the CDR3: TGTGCCAGCAGCACACAGCGAGTCGAAACCAAAAACATTCAGTACTTC. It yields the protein CASSTQRVETKNIQYF.